Below are 2 T cell receptor beta chains sequenced from a single sample in a study of blood T cell repertoires in COVID-19. The assay was immunoSEQ multiplex PCR, and TCRdb's table has in-frame clones only and misses some. The sample yields 120,000 or so clones, around three quarters seen once. Sequencing used peripheral blood. The receptors originated from a man between 40 and 49 years old with active or convalescent COVID-19.

This rearrangement joins TRBV5-5 to TRBJ2-7; TRBD1 is a possible D gene (5 bases). Germline V gene data show CDR1 as SGHKS and CDR2 as YYEKEE (reference sequence). The CDR3 has 14 residues. Deletions cut 9 bases from V and 2 bases from J, with 18 bases between. CDR3 coding DNA: TGTGCCACCGCTCCGACAGCTTGGACCTACGAGCAGTACTTC. The encoded protein is CATAPTAWTYEQYF.

In this sample, this clone turned up many times. This sequence may be a read error, since a much larger clone differs from it by one base. Different DNA sequences within this sample yield the same CDR3. The J gene is TRBJ2-2, the V gene TRBV5-4; TRBD2 matches 9 bases. Germline loops: CDR1 SGHNT, CDR2 YYREEE (reference sequence). This CDR3 comprises 15 residues. With 4 bases clipped from V and 5 bases from J, the junction kept 6 bases outside the gene matches. CDR3 sequence: CASSVAGGRTGELFF. The CDR3 nucleotides are TGTGCCAGCAGCGTCGCGGGGGGGAGGACCGGGGAGCTGTTTTTT. The complete variable domain, with remaining parts taken from reference TRBV5-4 and TRBJ2-2, reads ETGVTQSPTHLIKTRGQQVTLRCSSQSGHNTVSWYQQALGQGPQFIFQYYREEENGRGNFPPRFSGLQFPNYSSELNVNALELDDSALYLCASSVAGGRTGELFFGEGSRLTVL.